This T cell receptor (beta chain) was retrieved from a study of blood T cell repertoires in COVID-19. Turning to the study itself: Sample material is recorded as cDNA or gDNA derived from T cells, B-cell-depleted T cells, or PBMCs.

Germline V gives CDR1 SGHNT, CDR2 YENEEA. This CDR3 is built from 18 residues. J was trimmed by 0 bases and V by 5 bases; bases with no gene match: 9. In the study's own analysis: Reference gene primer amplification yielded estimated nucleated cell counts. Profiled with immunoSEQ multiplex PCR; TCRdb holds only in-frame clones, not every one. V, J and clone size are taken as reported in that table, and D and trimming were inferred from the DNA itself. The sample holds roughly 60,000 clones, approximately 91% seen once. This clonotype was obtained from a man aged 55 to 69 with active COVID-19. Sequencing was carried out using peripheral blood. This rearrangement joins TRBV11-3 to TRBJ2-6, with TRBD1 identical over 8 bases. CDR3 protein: CASSGTRGQGSGANVLTF. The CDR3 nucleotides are TGTGCCAGCAGCGGCACCAGGGGGCAAGGCTCTGGGGCCAACGTCCTGACTTTC. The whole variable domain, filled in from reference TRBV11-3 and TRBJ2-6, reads EAGVVQSPRYKIIEKKQPVAFWCNPISGHNTLYWYLQNLGQGPELLIRYENEEAVDDSQLPKDRFSAERLKGVDSTLKIQPAELGDSAVYLCASSGTRGQGSGANVLTFGAGSRLTVL.